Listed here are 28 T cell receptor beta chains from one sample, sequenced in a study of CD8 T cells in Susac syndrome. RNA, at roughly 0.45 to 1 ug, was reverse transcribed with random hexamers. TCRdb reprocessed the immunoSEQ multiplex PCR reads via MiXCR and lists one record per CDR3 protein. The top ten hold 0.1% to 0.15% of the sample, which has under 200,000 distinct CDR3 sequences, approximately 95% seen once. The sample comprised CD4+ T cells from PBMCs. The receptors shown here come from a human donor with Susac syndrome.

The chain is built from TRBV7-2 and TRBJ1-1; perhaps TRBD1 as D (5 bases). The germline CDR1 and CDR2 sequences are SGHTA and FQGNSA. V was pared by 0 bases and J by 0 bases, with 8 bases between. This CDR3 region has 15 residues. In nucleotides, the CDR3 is TGTGCCAGCAGCTTAGCGGACACCATGAACACTGAAGCTTTCTTT. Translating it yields CASSLADTMNTEAFF.

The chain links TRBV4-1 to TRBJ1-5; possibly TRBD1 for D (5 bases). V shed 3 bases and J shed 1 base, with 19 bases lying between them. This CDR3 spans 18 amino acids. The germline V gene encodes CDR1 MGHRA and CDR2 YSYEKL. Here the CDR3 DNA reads TGCGCCAGCAGCCAGGTCGGGACTATCGGGGCGAGCAATCAGCCCCAGCATTTT. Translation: CASSQVGTIGASNQPQHF.

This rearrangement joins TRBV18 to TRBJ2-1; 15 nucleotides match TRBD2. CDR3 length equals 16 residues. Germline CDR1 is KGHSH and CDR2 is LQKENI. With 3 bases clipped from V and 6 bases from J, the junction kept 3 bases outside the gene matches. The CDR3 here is CASSPPGLAGGNEQFF. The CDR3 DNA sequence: TGTGCCAGCTCACCTCCGGGACTAGCGGGGGGCAATGAGCAGTTCTTC.

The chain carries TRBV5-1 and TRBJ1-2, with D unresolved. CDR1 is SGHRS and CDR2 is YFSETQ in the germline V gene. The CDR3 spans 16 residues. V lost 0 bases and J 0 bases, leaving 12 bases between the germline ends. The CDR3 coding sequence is TGCGCCAGCAGCTTGGCTCCCGGTCAGCCTAACTATGGCTACACCTTC. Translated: CASSLAPGQPNYGYTF.

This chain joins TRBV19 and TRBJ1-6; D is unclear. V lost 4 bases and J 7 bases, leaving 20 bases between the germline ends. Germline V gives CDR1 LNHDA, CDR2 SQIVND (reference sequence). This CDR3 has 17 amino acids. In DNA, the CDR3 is TGTGCCAGTAGTACCGACCCTAGGCTGCAGACAAATTCACCCCTCCACTTT. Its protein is CASSTDPRLQTNSPLHF. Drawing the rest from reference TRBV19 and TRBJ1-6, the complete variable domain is DGGITQSPKYLFRKEGQNVTLSCEQNLNHDAMYWYRQDPGQGLRLIYYSQIVNDFQKGDIAEGYSVSREKKESFPLTVTSAQKNPTAFYLCASSTDPRLQTNSPLHFGNGTRLTVT.

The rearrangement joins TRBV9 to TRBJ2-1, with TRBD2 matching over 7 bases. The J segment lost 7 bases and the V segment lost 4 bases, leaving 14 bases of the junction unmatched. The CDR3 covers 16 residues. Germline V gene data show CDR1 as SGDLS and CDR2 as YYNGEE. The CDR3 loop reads CASSPNSRERGNEQFF. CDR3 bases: TGTGCCAGCAGCCCCAACTCGCGGGAGAGGGGTAATGAGCAGTTCTTC.

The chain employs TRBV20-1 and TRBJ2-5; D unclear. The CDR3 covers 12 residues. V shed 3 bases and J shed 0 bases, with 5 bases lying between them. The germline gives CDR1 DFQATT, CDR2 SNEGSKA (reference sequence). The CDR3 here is CSARVYQETQYF. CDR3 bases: TGCAGTGCTAGGGTGTACCAAGAGACCCAGTACTTC.

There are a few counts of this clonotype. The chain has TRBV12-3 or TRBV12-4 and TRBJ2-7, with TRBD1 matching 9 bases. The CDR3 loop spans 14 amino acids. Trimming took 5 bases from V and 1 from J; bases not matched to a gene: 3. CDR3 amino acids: CASSRQGVSYEQYF. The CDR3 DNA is TGTGCCAGCAGTCGACAGGGGGTATCCTACGAGCAGTACTTC.

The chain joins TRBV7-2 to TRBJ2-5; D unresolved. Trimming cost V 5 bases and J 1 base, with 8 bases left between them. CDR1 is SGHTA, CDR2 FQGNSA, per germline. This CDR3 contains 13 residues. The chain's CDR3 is CASSAGPQETQYF. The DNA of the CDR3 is TGTGCCAGCAGCGCCGGACCCCAAGAGACCCAGTACTTC.

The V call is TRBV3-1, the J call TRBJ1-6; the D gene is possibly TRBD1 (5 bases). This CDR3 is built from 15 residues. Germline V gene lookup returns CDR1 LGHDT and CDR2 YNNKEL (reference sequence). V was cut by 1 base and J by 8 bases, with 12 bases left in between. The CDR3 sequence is CASSQGGVQHSPLHF. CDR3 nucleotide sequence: TGTGCCAGCAGCCAAGGGGGGGTCCAGCATTCACCCCTCCACTTT.

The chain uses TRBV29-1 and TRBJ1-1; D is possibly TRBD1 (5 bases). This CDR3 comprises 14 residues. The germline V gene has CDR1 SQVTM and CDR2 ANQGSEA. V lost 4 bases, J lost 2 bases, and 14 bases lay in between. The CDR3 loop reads CSVGPRRGNTEAFF. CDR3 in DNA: TGCAGCGTTGGCCCTAGACGGGGCAACACTGAAGCTTTCTTT.

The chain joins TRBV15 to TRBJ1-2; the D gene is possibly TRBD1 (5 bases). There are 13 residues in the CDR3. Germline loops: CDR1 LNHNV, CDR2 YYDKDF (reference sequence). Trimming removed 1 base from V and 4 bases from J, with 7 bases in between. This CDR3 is CATSRAQGYGYTF. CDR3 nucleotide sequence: TGTGCCACCAGCAGAGCCCAGGGCTATGGCTACACCTTC.

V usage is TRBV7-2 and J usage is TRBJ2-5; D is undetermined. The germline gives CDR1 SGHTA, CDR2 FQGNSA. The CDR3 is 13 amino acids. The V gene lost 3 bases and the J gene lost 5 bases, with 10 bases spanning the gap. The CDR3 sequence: CASSLGDRETQYF. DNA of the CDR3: TGTGCCAGCAGCTTGGGCGATCGGGAGACCCAGTACTTC.

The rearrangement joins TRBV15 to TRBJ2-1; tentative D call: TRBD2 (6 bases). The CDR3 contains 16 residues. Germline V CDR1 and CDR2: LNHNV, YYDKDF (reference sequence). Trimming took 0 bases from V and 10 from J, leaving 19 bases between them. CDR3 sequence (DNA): TGTGCCACCAGCAGAGATCGATTGGGGGGTCGGCGGGAGCAGTTCTTC. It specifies CATSRDRLGGRREQFF.

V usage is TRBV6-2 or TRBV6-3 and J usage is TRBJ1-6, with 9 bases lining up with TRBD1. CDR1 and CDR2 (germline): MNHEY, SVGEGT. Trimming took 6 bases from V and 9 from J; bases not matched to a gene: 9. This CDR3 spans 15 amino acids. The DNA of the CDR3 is TGTGCCAGCAGCGATCCCCGGGACAGGGTTTCACCCCTCCACTTT. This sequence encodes CASSDPRDRVSPLHF.

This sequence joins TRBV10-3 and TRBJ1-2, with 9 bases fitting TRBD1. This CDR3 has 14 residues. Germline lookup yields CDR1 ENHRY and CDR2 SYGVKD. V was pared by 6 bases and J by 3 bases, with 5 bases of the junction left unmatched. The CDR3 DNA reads TGTGCCATCAGGCCGGACAGGGGAGACTATGGCTACACCTTC. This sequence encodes CAIRPDRGDYGYTF.

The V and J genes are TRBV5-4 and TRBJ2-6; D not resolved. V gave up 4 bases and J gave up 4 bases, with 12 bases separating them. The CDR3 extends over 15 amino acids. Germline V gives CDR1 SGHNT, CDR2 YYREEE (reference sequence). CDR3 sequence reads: CASSIGQRGANVLTF. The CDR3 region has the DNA TGTGCCAGCAGCATCGGGCAGCGCGGGGCCAACGTCCTGACTTTC.

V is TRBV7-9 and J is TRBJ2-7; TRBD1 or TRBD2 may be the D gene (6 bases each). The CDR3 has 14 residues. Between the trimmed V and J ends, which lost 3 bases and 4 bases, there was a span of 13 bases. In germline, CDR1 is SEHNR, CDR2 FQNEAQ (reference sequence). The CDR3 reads CASSFSGGGYEQYV. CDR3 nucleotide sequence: TGTGCCAGCAGCTTTTCCGGGGGCGGTTACGAGCAGTACGTC.

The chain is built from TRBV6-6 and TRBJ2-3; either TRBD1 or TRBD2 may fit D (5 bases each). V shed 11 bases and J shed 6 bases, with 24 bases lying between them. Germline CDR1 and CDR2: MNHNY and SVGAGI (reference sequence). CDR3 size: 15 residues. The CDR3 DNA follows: TGTGCCGGAGCAAGGTTTCAGGGACCCGGTGATACGCAGTATTTT. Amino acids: CAGARFQGPGDTQYF.

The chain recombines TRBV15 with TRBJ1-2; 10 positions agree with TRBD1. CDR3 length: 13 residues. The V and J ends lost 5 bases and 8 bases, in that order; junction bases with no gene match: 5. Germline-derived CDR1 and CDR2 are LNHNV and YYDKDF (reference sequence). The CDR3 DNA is TGTGCCACCAGCCCGACAGGGGGCAGAGGCTACACCTTC. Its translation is CATSPTGGRGYTF.

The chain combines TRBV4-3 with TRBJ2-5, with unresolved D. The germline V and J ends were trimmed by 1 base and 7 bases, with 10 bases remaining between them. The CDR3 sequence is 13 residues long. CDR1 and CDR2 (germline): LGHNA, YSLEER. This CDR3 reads CASSQGPLGTQYF. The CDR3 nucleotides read TGCGCCAGCAGCCAAGGGCCTCTCGGGACCCAGTACTTC.

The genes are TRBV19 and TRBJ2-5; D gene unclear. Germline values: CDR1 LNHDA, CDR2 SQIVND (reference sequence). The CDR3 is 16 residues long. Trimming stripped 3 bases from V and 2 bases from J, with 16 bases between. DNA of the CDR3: TGTGCCAGTAGTATTTGGGGTAAGGTCGAACAAGAGACCCAGTACTTC. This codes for CASSIWGKVEQETQYF.

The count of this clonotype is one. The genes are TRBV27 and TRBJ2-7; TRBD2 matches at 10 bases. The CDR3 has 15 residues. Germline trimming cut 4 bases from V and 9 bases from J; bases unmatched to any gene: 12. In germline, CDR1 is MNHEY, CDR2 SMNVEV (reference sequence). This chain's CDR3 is CASSSPAGGSHGQYF. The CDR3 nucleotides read TGTGCCAGCAGTTCCCCAGCGGGAGGGTCCCACGGGCAGTACTTC.

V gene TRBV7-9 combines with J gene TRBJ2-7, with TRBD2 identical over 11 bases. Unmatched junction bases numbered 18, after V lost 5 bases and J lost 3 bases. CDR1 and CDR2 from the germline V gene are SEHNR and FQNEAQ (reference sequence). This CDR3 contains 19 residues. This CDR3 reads CASSVLQGKASGRHYEQYF. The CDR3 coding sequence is TGTGCCAGCAGCGTCCTACAGGGGAAGGCTAGCGGGAGGCACTACGAGCAGTACTTC.

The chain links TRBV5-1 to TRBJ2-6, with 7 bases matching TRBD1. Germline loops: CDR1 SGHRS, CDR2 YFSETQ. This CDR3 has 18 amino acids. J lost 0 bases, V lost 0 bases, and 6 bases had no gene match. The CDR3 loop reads CASSLDGTALSGANVLTF. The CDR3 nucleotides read TGCGCCAGCAGCTTGGACGGGACAGCACTCTCTGGGGCCAACGTCCTGACTTTC.

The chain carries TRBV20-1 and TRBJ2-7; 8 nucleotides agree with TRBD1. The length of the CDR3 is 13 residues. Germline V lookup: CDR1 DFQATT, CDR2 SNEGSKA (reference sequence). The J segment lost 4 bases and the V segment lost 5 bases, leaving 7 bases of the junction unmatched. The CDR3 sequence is CSAPDREFYEQYF. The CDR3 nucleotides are TGCAGTGCTCCGGACAGGGAGTTTTACGAGCAGTACTTC.

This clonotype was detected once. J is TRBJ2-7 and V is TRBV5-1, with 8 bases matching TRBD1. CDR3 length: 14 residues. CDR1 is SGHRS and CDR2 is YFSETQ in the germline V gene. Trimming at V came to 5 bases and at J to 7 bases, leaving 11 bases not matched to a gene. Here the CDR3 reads CASSPGGGLGEQYV. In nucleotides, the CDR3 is TGCGCCAGCAGTCCAGGGGGCGGCCTGGGGGAGCAGTACGTC.

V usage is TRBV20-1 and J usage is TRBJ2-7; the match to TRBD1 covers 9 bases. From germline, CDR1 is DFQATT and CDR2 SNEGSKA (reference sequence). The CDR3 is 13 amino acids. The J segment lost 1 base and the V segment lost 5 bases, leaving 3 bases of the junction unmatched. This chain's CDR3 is CSAWGQGSYEQYV. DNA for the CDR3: TGCAGTGCTTGGGGACAGGGATCCTACGAGCAGTACGTC.